This T cell receptor beta chain was captured by sequencing in a study of cytomegalovirus exposure and HLA in healthy donors. Study-level findings and limits: TRBV6-2, TRBV6-3 and other indistinguishable V segments were excluded.

The PCR contained 60 Vbeta and 13 Jbeta primers. Measured with immunoSEQ multiplex PCR; TCRdb has only the in-frame clones, and not every one. The data contain 140,000 to 150,000 clones, about three fifths of them singletons. With respect to this clone: No antigen is known for it.

V lost 6 bases and J 1 base, leaving 15 bases between the germline ends. This CDR3 has 16 amino acids. The V gene's germline CDR1 is KGHSH and CDR2 LQKENI. Sequenced material: PBMCs. The source is a male donor in good health and CMV-seronegative. The chain uses TRBV18 and TRBJ1-4; D perhaps matches TRBD1 (5 bases). CDR3 sequence: CASSLRAGGTNEKLFF. The CDR3 DNA follows: TGTGCCAGCTCTCTCAGGGCCGGCGGAACTAATGAAAAACTGTTTTTT. Full variable domain (remainder filled in from reference TRBV18 and TRBJ1-4): NAGVMQNPRHLVRRRGQEARLRCSPMKGHSHVYWYRQLPEEGLKFMVYLQKENIIDESGMPKERFSAEFPKEGPSILRIQQVVRGDSAAYFCASSLRAGGTNEKLFFGSGTQLSVL.